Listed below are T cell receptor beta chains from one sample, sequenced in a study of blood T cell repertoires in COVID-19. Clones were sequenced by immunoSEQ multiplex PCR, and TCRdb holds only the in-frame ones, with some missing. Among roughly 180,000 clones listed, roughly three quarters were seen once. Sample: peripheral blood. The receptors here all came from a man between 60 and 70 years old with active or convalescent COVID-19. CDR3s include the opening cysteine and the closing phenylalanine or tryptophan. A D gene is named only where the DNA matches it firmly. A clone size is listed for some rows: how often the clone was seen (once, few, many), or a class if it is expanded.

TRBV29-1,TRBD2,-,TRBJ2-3,CSVGPSGSGDTQYF,TGCAGCGTTGGGCCTAGCGGGAGTGGGGATACGCAGTATTTT
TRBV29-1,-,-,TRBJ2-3,CSARQADTQYF,TGCAGCGCCCGACAGGCAGATACGCAGTATTTT
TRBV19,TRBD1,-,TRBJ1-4,CASKGSKGGRNEKLFF,TGTGCCAGTAAAGGGAGTAAAGGGGGCCGGAATGAAAAACTGTTTTTT
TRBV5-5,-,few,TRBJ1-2,CASSLLAYGYTF,TGTGCCAGCAGCTTGCTAGCCTATGGCTACACCTTC
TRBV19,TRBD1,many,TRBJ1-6,CASSPTGGLMTLHF,TGTGCCAGTAGTCCGACAGGGGGGCTGATGACCCTCCACTTT
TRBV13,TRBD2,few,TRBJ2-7,CASSYSGLVDEQYF,TGTGCCAGCAGCTATTCGGGACTAGTTGACGAGCAGTACTTC
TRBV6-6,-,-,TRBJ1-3,CASSRTGPFSGNTIYF,TGTGCCAGCAGTCGAACAGGGCCCTTCTCTGGAAACACCATATATTTT
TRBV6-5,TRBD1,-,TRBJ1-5,CASSPGTGFQPQHF,TGTGCCAGCAGCCCCGGGACAGGGTTTCAGCCCCAGCATTTT
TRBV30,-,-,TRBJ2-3,CAWKGGNTDTQYF,TGTGCCTGGAAGGGCGGGAACACAGATACGCAGTATTTT
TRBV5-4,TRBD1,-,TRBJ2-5,CASSRTGNQETQYF,TGTGCCAGCAGCCGGACAGGGAACCAAGAGACCCAGTACTTC
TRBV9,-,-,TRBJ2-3,CASSPRGRTSTDTQYF,TGTGCCAGCAGCCCCCGGGGGAGGACGAGCACAGATACGCAGTATTTT
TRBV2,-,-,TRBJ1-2,CASQPGTTSFRYGYTF,TGTGCCAGCCAGCCCGGGACAACCTCTTTTCGGTATGGCTACACCTTC
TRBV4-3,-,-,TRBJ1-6,CASSIQTYNSPLHF,TGCGCCAGCAGCATACAGACCTATAATTCACCCCTCCACTTT